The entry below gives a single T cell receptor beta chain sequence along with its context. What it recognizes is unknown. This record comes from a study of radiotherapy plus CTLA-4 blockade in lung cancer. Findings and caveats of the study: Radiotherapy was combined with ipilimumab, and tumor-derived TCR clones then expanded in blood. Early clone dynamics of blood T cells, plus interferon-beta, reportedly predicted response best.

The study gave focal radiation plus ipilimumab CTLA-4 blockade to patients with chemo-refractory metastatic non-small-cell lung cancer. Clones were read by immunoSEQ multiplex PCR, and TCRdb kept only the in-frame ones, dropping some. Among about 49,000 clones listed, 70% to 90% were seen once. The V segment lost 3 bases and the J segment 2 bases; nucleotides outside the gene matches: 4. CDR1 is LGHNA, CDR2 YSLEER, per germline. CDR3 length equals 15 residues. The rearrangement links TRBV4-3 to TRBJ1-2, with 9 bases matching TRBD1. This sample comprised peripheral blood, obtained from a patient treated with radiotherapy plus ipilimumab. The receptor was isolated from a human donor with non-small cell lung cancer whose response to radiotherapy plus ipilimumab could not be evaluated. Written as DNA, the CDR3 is TGCGCCAGCAGCCAGGGACAGGGCCCGAACTATGGCTACACCTTC. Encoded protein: CASSQGQGPNYGYTF.